These 20 T cell receptor beta chains share one sample of origin, sequenced in a study of shared clonotypes between healthy human individuals. The table came from immunoSEQ multiplex PCR; TCRdb's copy has only in-frame clones and leaves some out. The sample holds about 1 million clones, about 75% seen once. Material: memory CD4+ T cells sorted from blood. Regarding subset: CD45RA-negative fraction. These receptor sequences come from a man between 18 and 35 years old in good health.

V and J are TRBV10-3 and TRBJ2-3; 12 nucleotides align to TRBD2. The CDR3 extends over 19 amino acids. Germline values: CDR1 ENHRY, CDR2 SYGVKD. V trimming: 4 bases; J trimming: 2 bases; junction bases outside the gene matches: 13. Written as DNA, the CDR3 is TGTGCCATCAGTGGAGTGGCTTCACTAGCGGGAGGCCCCACAGATACGCAGTATTTT. The encoded protein is CAISGVASLAGGPTDTQYF.

The chain combines TRBV6-1 with TRBJ1-5, with 8 positions matching TRBD1. V shed 6 bases, J shed 2 bases, and the junction held 6 bases outside the gene matches. CDR1 MNHNS and CDR2 SASEGT come from the germline V gene. The CDR3 covers 15 residues. CDR3 nucleotides: TGTGCCAGCAGGGGGACAGGTACTGGCAATCAGCCCCAGCATTTT. Translated, it gives CASRGTGTGNQPQHF.

The chain uses TRBV5-1 and TRBJ1-1; a possible D gene is TRBD1 (5 bases). CDR1 and CDR2 from the germline V gene are SGHRS and YFSETQ. This CDR3 comprises 13 residues. Trimming took off 4 bases at V and 8 bases at J, with 15 bases between the two ends. The CDR3 spells CASSPRGGGEAFF. CDR3 DNA sequence: TGCGCCAGCAGCCCCCGGGGTGGGGGGGAAGCTTTCTTT.

The rearrangement links TRBV2 to TRBJ2-7; 7 nucleotides agree with TRBD1. The CDR3 length is 14 residues. The germline gives CDR1 SNHLY, CDR2 FYNNEI. V shed 7 bases and J 0 bases; nucleotides not matched to a gene: 6. CDR3 in amino acids: CASKTDRSSYEQYF. CDR3 coding DNA: TGTGCCAGCAAGACGGACAGGAGCTCCTACGAGCAGTACTTC.

V usage is TRBV5-1 and J usage is TRBJ1-4; a weak D match, TRBD1 (5 bases). Germline V gene lookup returns CDR1 SGHRS and CDR2 YFSETQ. CDR3 size: 15 residues. V lost 0 bases to trimming and J lost 5 bases, with 11 bases between them. In DNA form, the CDR3 reads TGCGCCAGCAGCTTGGCCCGGGGACCCAATGAAAAACTGTTTTTT. Encoded protein: CASSLARGPNEKLFF.

The genes are TRBV25-1 and TRBJ1-6; D gene ambiguous. Trimming cost V 2 bases and J 6 bases, with 8 bases left between them. Germline CDR1 and CDR2: MGHDK and SYGVNS. The CDR3 consists of 14 residues. The CDR3 sequence is CASSERLFNSPLHF. CDR3 in DNA: TGTGCCAGCAGTGAACGGCTGTTTAATTCACCCCTCCACTTT.

A single count supports this clone. J is TRBJ2-7 and V is TRBV6-6, with TRBD1 identical over 10 bases. Germline loops: CDR1 MNHNY, CDR2 SVGAGI (reference sequence). The CDR3 is 15 residues long. V lost 5 bases to trimming and J lost 4 bases; unmatched junction nucleotides: 8. CDR3 protein: CASSPSTGGRYEQYF. The DNA for the CDR3 is TGTGCCAGCAGTCCATCGACAGGGGGCAGGTACGAGCAGTACTTC.

With respect to this clone: One end of the junction is discordant with germline, which a read error may explain. J is TRBJ1-5 and V is TRBV29-1; D might be TRBD1 (6 bases). Germline loops: CDR1 SQVTM, CDR2 ANQGSEA. The CDR3 contains 13 residues. CDR3 loop: CSVEGGQGQPQHF. CDR3 bases: TGCAGCGTGGAAGGGGGGCAAGGTCAGCCCCAGCATTTT. Based on the CDR3 plus reference TRBV29-1 and TRBJ1-5, the full variable domain is SAVISQKPSRDICQRGTSLTIQCQVDSQVTMMFWYRQQPGQSLTLIATANQGSEATYESGFVIDKFPISRPNLTFSTLTVSNMSPEDSSIYLCSVEGGQGQPQHFGDGTRLSIL.

This chain connects TRBV1 to TRBJ1-5. TRBV1 is tagged as a pseudogene. CDR3 length: 16 residues. CDR3 coding DNA: TGCACCAGCAGCCACCACCGAGACAGGGAGGGAGAGCCCCAGCATTTT. Translated: CTSSHHRDREGEPQHF.

This clone showed up just once. The V and J genes are TRBV11-2 and TRBJ2-7, with D unclear. The CDR3 has 13 amino acids. V was shortened by 3 bases and J by 6 bases, with 12 bases between the two germline ends. Germline V gene data show CDR1 as SGHAT and CDR2 as FQNNGV. The CDR3 bases are TGTGCCAGCAGCTTGGCACCCCCGGTCGAGCAGTACTTC. This gives the protein CASSLAPPVEQYF.

The chain has TRBV15 and TRBJ2-6, with D unresolved. This CDR3 comprises 15 residues. CDR1 is LNHNV, CDR2 YYDKDF, per germline (reference sequence). With 4 bases removed from V and 2 bases from J, the gap between germline ends came to 9 bases. The CDR3 sequence: CATSTQSTGANVLTF. CDR3 DNA: TGTGCCACCAGCACGCAAAGTACTGGGGCCAACGTCCTGACTTTC. The full variable domain, with the rest looked up from reference TRBV15 and TRBJ2-6, is DAMVIQNPRYQVTQFGKPVTLSCSQTLNHNVMYWYQQKSSQAPKLLFHYYDKDFNNEADTPDNFQSRRPNTSFCFLDIRSPGLGDTAMYLCATSTQSTGANVLTFGAGSRLTVL.

This chain's CDR3 is CAWSPLKAGGGETQYF. The CDR3 nucleotides read TGTGCCTGGAGTCCCCTAAAAGCGGGGGGTGGAGAGACCCAGTACTTC. The genes are TRBV30 and TRBJ2-5, with 9 bases lining up with TRBD2. This CDR3 is built from 16 residues. The junction had 11 bases not matched to a gene; V was cut back by 2 bases and J by 4 bases. The germline CDR1 and CDR2 sequences are GTSNPN and SVGIG (reference sequence).

Worth noting for this clone: Other DNA sequences in this sample translate to the same CDR3. The gene calls are TRBV30 and TRBJ2-2, with D unresolved. V lost 0 bases to trimming and J lost 5 bases, with 7 bases between them. Germline-derived CDR1 and CDR2 are GTSNPN and SVGIG (reference sequence). The CDR3 loop spans 13 amino acids. DNA of the CDR3: TGTGCCTGGAGTGTACAAGGGACCGGGGAGCTGTTTTTT. Its protein product is CAWSVQGTGELFF. Looking up the rest from reference TRBV30 and TRBJ2-2 gives the full variable domain: SQTIHQWPATLVQPVGSPLSLECTVEGTSNPNLYWYRQAAGRGLQLLFYSVGIGQISSEVPQNLSASRPQDRQFILSSKKLLLSDSGFYLCAWSVQGTGELFFGEGSRLTVL.

This clone has just a few counts. The chain recombines TRBV20-1 with TRBJ1-2; D not certain. The V gene's germline CDR1 is DFQATT and CDR2 SNEGSKA (reference sequence). The CDR3 sequence is 11 residues long. Trimming shortened V by 6 bases and J by 3 bases, and 8 bases separated the two germline ends. The CDR3 coding sequence is TGCAGTGCGAGCCGTGACTATGGCTACACCTTC. Amino acids: CSASRDYGYTF.

The J gene is TRBJ2-5, the V gene TRBV7-6; 9 bases fit TRBD2. After removal of 3 bases from V and 4 bases from J, the junction contained 0 bases not matched to a gene. The CDR3 contains 13 residues. Germline V gene lookup returns CDR1 SGHVS and CDR2 FNYEAQ. CDR3 nucleotides: TGTGCCAGCAGCTTGGGACTAGCAGAGACCCAGTACTTC. Translation gives CASSLGLAETQYF.

A few counts support this clone. V gene TRBV10-1 combines with J gene TRBJ1-1; TRBD1 aligns across 8 bases. The CDR3 totals 15 residues. Germline CDR1 reads WNHNN; CDR2 reads SYGVQD (reference sequence). J gave up 0 bases and V 9 bases, and 9 bases lay outside the gene matches. The CDR3 sequence is CARARGTGLNTEAFF. In DNA form, the CDR3 reads TGCGCCAGGGCCCGGGGGACAGGCCTGAACACTGAAGCTTTCTTT.

This chain uses TRBV5-1 with TRBJ1-4, with 7 bases aligning to TRBD1. The CDR3 loop spans 18 amino acids. After removal of 2 bases from V and 0 bases from J, the junction contained 10 bases not matched to a gene. In germline, CDR1 is SGHRS, CDR2 YFSETQ. The CDR3 bases are TGCGCCAGCAGCTTACAGGGGACTTTCTTAGCAACTAATGAAAAACTGTTTTTT. Its protein is CASSLQGTFLATNEKLFF.

The chain couples TRBV6-5 to TRBJ2-1; D gene uncertain. Germline V gene data show CDR1 as MNHEY and CDR2 as SVGAGI. Deletions cut 8 bases from V and 7 bases from J, with 6 bases between. The CDR3 runs to 10 residues. The chain's CDR3 is CASGKNEQFF. DNA of the CDR3: TGTGCCAGCGGGAAAAATGAGCAGTTCTTC.

The DNA for the CDR3 is TGTGCCAGTAGTGGGGGCCGGCAGCAGCCCCAGCATTTT. Protein: CASSGGRQQPQHF. V is TRBV19 and J is TRBJ1-5, with a weak D call TRBD1 (6 bases). CDR1 and CDR2 (germline): LNHDA, SQIVND (reference sequence). V was cut by 5 bases and J by 7 bases, with 12 bases left in between. CDR3 size: 13 residues.

V and J are TRBV7-2 and TRBJ2-7; 11 bases align to TRBD1. Germline V gene sequence: CDR1 SGHTA, CDR2 FQGNSA. The ends lost 5 bases at V and 8 bases at J; junction bases unmatched: 8. The CDR3 covers 14 residues. The CDR3 spells CASSPGTGGFQQYF. In nucleotides, the CDR3 is TGTGCCAGCAGCCCCGGGACAGGGGGTTTCCAGCAGTACTTC. Complete variable domain (other parts from reference TRBV7-2 and TRBJ2-7): GAGVSQSPSNKVTEKGKDVELRCDPISGHTALYWYRQSLGQGLEFLIYFQGNSAPDKSGLPSDRFSAERTGGSVSTLTIQRTQQEDSAVYLCASSPGTGGFQQYFGPGTRLTVT.